This T cell receptor beta chain was sequenced in a study of shared clonotypes between healthy human individuals. A roughly 200 ng quantity of DNA, tens of thousands of T cell genomes, went into the sorted-subset replicate PCRs. Using immunoSEQ multiplex PCR, the repertoire was profiled, and TCRdb retains in-frame clones only, with some absent. The sample shows more than 1,200,000 clones, roughly 98.5% of them seen only once. The V gene's germline CDR1 is SGHVS and CDR2 FNYEAQ. Trimming stripped 5 bases from V and 8 bases from J, with 13 bases between. This CDR3 is 13 amino acids long. Sequenced: naive CD4+ T cells sorted from blood. Regarding subset: CD45RA+ positively selected. The source of this sequence is a man under 40 in good health. This chain uses TRBV7-6 with TRBJ2-1, with D possibly being TRBD1 (6 bases). This CDR3 reads CASSPQGSDEQFF. CDR3 nucleotide sequence: TGTGCCAGCAGCCCTCAGGGGAGCGATGAGCAGTTCTTC.